The table lists the clone carrying this T cell receptor (beta chain) with many counts. The antigen is unknown. Germline V CDR1 and CDR2: SGHRS, YFSETQ. This CDR3 is 14 amino acids long. V gave up 3 bases and J gave up 6 bases; unmatched junction bases: 5. These data come from a study of CD8 T cells in ankylosing spondylitis. Study findings and constraints: The clones that were linked to disease were reported to be significantly enriched in matched synovial fluid samples from ankylosing spondylitis patients. Within ankylosing spondylitis blood, a TCR beta motif made up of eight or nine highly homologous variants appeared to be characteristic.

Researchers built TCR beta libraries using quantitative 5'-RACE with molecular barcodes. TCRdb processed the 5' RACE reads anew with MiXCR; each CDR3 protein has one entry. The sample yields some 140,000 distinct CDR3 sequences, approximately 9.2% seen once. The receptor's source is a male donor with ankylosing spondylitis. The chain is built from TRBV5-1 and TRBJ1-1; 10 bases are a match to TRBD1. Sequenced material: synovial fluid, either unsorted or a sorted T cell fraction (not recorded which). CDR3 nucleotide sequence: TGCGCCAGCAGCTCATCCGGGACAGGGGCTGAAGCTTTCTTT. Residues: CASSSSGTGAEAFF.